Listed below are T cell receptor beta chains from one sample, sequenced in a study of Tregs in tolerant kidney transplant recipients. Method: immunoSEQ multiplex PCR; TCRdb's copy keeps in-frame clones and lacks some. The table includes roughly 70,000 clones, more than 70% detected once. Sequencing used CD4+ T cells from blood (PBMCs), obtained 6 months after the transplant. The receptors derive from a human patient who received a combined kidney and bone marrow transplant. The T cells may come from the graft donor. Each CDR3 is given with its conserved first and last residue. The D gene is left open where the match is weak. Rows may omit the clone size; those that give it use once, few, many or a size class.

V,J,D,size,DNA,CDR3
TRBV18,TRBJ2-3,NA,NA,TGTGCCAGCTCCCGTTCGTGGACTGGGGATCCAGATACGCAGTATTTT,CASSRSWTGDPDTQYF
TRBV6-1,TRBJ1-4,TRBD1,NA,TGTGCCAGCAGGAGACAGGGGGGGGATGAAAAACTGTTTTTT,CASRRQGGDEKLFF
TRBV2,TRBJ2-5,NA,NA,TGTGCCAGCAGTGAGATGGCGGGGACCTTGTGGGAGCAGTACTTC,CASSEMAGTLWEQYF
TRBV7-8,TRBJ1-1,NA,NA,TGTGCCAGCAGCTTAGCTAGGGGAATGAACACTGAAGCTTTCTTT,CASSLARGMNTEAFF
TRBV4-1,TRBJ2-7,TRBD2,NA,TGCGCCAGCAGCCAAGAAACCCCGACTAGCGGGAGAGTTTATGGCTACGAGCAGTACTTC,CASSQETPTSGRVYGYEQYF
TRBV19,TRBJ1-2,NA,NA,TGTGCCAGTAGTATGAGGAGGGTTGAGGGCTACACCTTC,CASSMRRVEGYTF
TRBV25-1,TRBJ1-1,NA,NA,TGTGCCAGCAGTCCACGGGGGGTCACTGAAGCTTTCTTT,CASSPRGVTEAFF
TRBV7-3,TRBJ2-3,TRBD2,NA,TGTGCCAGCAGCGTATATCCTAGCGGGGGAGATACGCAGTATTTT,CASSVYPSGGDTQYF
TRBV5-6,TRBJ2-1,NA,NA,TGTGCCAGCAGCTTGGTGCCCCGGGGGGAGCAGTTCTTC,CASSLVPRGEQFF
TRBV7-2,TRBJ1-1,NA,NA,TGTGCCAGCAGCTTACTAAAGTCGACTGAAGCTTTCTTT,CASSLLKSTEAFF
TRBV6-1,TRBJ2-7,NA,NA,TGTGCCAGCAGTGAATGGGAGGGGACATACGAGCAGTACTTC,CASSEWEGTYEQYF
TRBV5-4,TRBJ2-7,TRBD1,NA,TGTGCCAGCAGCGGAGGACAGGGCCCCTACGAGCAGTACTTC,CASSGGQGPYEQYF
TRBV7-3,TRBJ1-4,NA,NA,TGTGCCAGCAGCTTCCAAGGAATTTGGAGGGTCATGGGTAATGAAAAACTGTTTTTT,CASSFQGIWRVMGNEKLFF
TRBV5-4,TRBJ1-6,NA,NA,TGTGCCAGCAGTTACTCACGAGGGGGAAATTCACCCCTCCACTTT,CASSYSRGGNSPLHF
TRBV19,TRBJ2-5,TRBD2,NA,TGTGCCAGTACAGATAGCGGGGGGCTCAGAGAGACCCAGTACTTC,CASTDSGGLRETQYF
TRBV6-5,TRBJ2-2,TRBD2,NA,TGTGCCAGCACTCTAGCGGGAGCAGGCACCGGGGAGCTGTTTTTT,CASTLAGAGTGELFF
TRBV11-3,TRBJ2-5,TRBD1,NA,TGTGCCAGCAGCTTAGACCGGGACAGGGTATTAGAGACCCAGTACTTC,CASSLDRDRVLETQYF
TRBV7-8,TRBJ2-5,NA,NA,TGTGCCAGCAGCTTATGGCAGGGTCCCCAAGAGACCCAGTACTTC,CASSLWQGPQETQYF
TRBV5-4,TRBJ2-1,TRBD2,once,TGTGCCAGCAGCCGGACTAGCGGGGGCTACAATGAGCAGTTCTTC,CASSRTSGGYNEQFF
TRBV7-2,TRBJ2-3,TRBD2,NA,TGTGCCAGCAGCTTAGGACTAGCTGCAGATACGCAGTATTTT,CASSLGLAADTQYF
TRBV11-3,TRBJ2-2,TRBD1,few,TGTGCCAGCAGCTCCCAGGGGGCGCAGAACACCGGGGAGCTGTTTTTT,CASSSQGAQNTGELFF
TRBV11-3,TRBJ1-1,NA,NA,TGTGCCAGCAGCTTAGGAGCCAACACTGAAGCTTTCTTT,CASSLGANTEAFF
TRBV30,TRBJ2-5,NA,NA,TGTGCCTGGAGTGGAAACTACGCGACAGAGGCGGTCCAAGAGACCCAGTACTTC,CAWSGNYATEAVQETQYF
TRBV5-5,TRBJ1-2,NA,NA,TGTGCCAGCAGCTTGGTTTCCGGCCAGGCGACTAACTATGGCTACACCTTC,CASSLVSGQATNYGYTF
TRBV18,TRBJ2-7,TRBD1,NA,TGTGCCAGCTCACCTTTTGGACAGGGGGGGACCTACGAGCAGTACTTC,CASSPFGQGGTYEQYF
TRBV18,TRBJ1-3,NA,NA,TGTGCCAGCTCACCACTGGACAGACCCAGCTCTGGAAACACCATATATTTT,CASSPLDRPSSGNTIYF
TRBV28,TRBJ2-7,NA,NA,TGTGCCAGCTGGAGGGATGGGGCATTGAAGCAGTACTTC,CASWRDGALKQYF
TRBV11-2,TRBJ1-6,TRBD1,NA,TGTGCCAGCAGCCAGGGACAGGGTCATTCACCCCTCCACTTT,CASSQGQGHSPLHF
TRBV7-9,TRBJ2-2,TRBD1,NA,TGTGCCAGCAGCAAACGGACAGGGAATATCGGCACCGGGGAGCTGTTTTTT,CASSKRTGNIGTGELFF
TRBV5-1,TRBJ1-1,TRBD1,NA,TGCGCCAGCAGCTTGGGGGCGACAGGGCAAGCTTTCTTT,CASSLGATGQAFF
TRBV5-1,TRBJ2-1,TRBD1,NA,TGCGCCAGCAGCTCCTCTGGGACAGGGGTTTCTAATGAGCAGTTCTTC,CASSSSGTGVSNEQFF
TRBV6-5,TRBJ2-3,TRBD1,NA,TGTGCCAGCAGTTACGCCAGGGGGCCAGGTACGCAGTATTTT,CASSYARGPGTQYF
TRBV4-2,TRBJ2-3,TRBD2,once,TGTGCCAGCAGCCCGGGACTAGCGCCAGATACGCAGTATTTT,CASSPGLAPDTQYF
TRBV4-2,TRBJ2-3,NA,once,TGTGCCAGCAGCCAAGATTTGACGCGGGATACGCAGTATTTT,CASSQDLTRDTQYF
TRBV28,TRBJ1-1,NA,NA,TGTGCCAGCAGTCCACAGGTCCTGACTGAAGCTTTCTTT,CASSPQVLTEAFF
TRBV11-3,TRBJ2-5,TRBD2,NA,TGTGCCAGCAGCCCTAGACTAGCGGGAGCCCAAGAGACCCAGTACTTC,CASSPRLAGAQETQYF
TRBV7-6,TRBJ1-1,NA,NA,TGTGCCAGCAGCTACCTACGTGGGAACACTGAAGCTTTCTTT,CASSYLRGNTEAFF
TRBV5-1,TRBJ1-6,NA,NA,TGCGCCAGCAGTTTCTCTGGGGGGTATTCCCCCCTCCACTTT,CASSFSGGYSPLHF
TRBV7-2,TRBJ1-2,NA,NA,TGTGCCAGCAGCTTAATGACAGGCGGGTTCTATGGCTACACCTTC,CASSLMTGGFYGYTF
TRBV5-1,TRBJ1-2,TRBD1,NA,TGCGCCAGCAGCCAACAACCGGACAGGGGTGTCTACTTGGTGGGAGCTAACTATGGCTACACCTTC,CASSQQPDRGVYLVGANYGYTF
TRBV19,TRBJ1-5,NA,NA,TGTGCCAGCCAAAAAGGACTAACTAATCAGCCCCAGCATTTT,CASQKGLTNQPQHF
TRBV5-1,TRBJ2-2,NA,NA,TGCGCCAGCAGCTCGACAAGACGTCGCACCGGGGAGCTGTTTTTT,CASSSTRRRTGELFF
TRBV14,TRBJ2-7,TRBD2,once,TGTGCCAGCAGCCAAGAACTAGCGGGATCCAGGCAGTACTTC,CASSQELAGSRQYF
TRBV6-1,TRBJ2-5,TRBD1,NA,TGTGCCAGCAGTGAGCGACAGGGTTCGCAAGAGACCCAGTACTTC,CASSERQGSQETQYF
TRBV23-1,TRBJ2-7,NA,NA,TGCGCCAGCAGTCAATATGGGGCAGCCGAAGGCGAGCAGTACTTC,CASSQYGAAEGEQYF
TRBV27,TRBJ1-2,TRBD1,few,TGTGCCAGCAGTTTCTCTCCCCCCAGGGGGCCGGACTATGGCTACACCTTC,CASSFSPPRGPDYGYTF
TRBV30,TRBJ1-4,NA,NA,TGTGCCTGGAGTGCGTTTGGAGGCACTAATGAAAAACTGTTTTTT,CAWSAFGGTNEKLFF
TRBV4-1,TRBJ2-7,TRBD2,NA,TGCGCCAGCAGCCAAGATCAAAGCGGGGGGGTCTACGAGCAGTACTTC,CASSQDQSGGVYEQYF
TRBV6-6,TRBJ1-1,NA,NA,TGTGCCAGCAGTTACTCGAAAGAACTTAAAGCTTTCTTT,CASSYSKELKAFF
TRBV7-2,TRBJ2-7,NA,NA,TGTGCCAGCAGCTCCAACCCAGGGGTTTCCTACGAGCAGTACTTC,CASSSNPGVSYEQYF
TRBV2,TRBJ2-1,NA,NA,TGTGCCAGCAGTGAAGGGGGACATAAGCAGTTCTTC,CASSEGGHKQFF
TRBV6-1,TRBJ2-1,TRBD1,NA,TGTGCCAGCAGTGCATCAACAGGGGTCAATGAGCAGTTCTTC,CASSASTGVNEQFF
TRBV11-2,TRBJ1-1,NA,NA,TGTGCCAGCAGTAGCAGGGGCACTGAAGCTTTCTTT,CASSSRGTEAFF